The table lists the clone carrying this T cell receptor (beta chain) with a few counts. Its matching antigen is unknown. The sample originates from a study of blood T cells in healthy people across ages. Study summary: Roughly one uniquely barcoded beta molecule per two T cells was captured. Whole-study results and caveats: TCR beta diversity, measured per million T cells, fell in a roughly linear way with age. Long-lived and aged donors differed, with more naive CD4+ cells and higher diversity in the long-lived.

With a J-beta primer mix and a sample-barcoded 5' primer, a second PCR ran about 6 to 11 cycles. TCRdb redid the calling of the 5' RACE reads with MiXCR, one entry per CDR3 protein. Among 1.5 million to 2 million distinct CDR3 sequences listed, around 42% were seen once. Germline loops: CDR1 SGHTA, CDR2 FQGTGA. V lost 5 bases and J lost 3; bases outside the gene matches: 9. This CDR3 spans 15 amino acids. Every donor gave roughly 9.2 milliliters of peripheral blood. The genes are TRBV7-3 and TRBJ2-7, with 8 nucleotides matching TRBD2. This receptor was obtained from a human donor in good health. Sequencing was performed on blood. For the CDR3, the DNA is TGTGCCAGCAGCACATTCGGGGGGGCTGGCTACGAGCAGTACTTC. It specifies CASSTFGGAGYEQYF.